This entry lists 31 T cell receptor beta chains sequenced from one sample in a study of metastatic and nonmetastatic thyroid tumors. Via MiXCR, TCRdb re-called the PCR reads. The table includes some 84,000 clones, over 8.5% detected once. Thyroid surgery was preceded by no treatment in any patient. The specimen was blood. Receptors were obtained from a female donor with papillary thyroid cancer or a benign thyroid nodule (not recorded which). Some clones in this sample may be carry-over from other donors' samples.

There are many counts of this clone. Other DNA sequences of this sample code for an identical CDR3. This rearrangement joins TRBV20-1 to TRBJ2-7; 10 bases are shared with TRBD2. Germline CDR1 reads DFQATT; CDR2 reads SNEGSKA (reference sequence). The CDR3 sequence is 15 residues long. V shed 3 bases, J shed 2 bases, and the junction held 7 bases outside the gene matches. This chain's CDR3 is CSARSSGGLTYEQYF. CDR3 sequence (DNA): TGCAGTGCTAGGTCTAGCGGGGGATTGACCTACGAGCAGTACTTC.

The sample holds many counts of this clone. This chain joins TRBV19 and TRBJ1-1, with TRBD1 identical over 8 bases. Trimming cost V 7 bases and J 1 base; bases outside gene matches: 8. The CDR3 length is 15 residues. Germline V gene data show CDR1 as LNHDA and CDR2 as SQIVND (reference sequence). CDR3 bases: TGTGCCAGTAACACGGACAGGGCGGCGAACACTGAAGCTTTCTTT. The encoded protein is CASNTDRAANTEAFF.

The V call is TRBV28, the J call TRBJ1-5; no definite D call. CDR1 is MDHEN, CDR2 SYDVKM, per germline. This CDR3 contains 14 residues. V lost 5 bases to trimming and J lost 9 bases, with 17 bases between them. The CDR3 nucleotides read TGTGCCAGCAGTCCCCCCTACCCAGGCGGGCCCCAGCATTTT. It yields the protein CASSPPYPGGPQHF.

This clone was detected many times. The chain combines TRBV4-1 with TRBJ1-4; 8 nucleotides align to TRBD1. J was trimmed by 0 bases and V by 5 bases; bases with no gene match: 8. Germline CDR1 and CDR2: MGHRA and YSYEKL. This CDR3 region has 17 residues. The CDR3 is CASSETGGGSTNEKLFF. The CDR3 coding sequence is TGCGCCAGCAGCGAAACAGGGGGGGGTTCAACTAATGAAAAACTGTTTTTT.

This clone came up many times. The J gene is TRBJ2-3, the V gene TRBV20-1, with 8 bases fitting TRBD2. This CDR3 region has 14 residues. V gave up 6 bases and J gave up 0 bases; unmatched junction bases: 5. The germline V gene encodes CDR1 DFQATT and CDR2 SNEGSKA (reference sequence). The CDR3 nucleotides are TGCAGTGCCGAGGCGGGGGGCAGCACAGATACGCAGTATTTT. Protein: CSAEAGGSTDTQYF.

A remark on this clone: The junction shows a germline mismatch at one end, possibly a read error. This chain joins TRBV18 and TRBJ1-5; D gene unclear. This CDR3 has 15 residues. Germline CDR1 KGHSH, CDR2 LQKENI. CDR3 protein: CASSLLGIDNQPQHF. Here the CDR3 DNA reads TGCGCCAGCTCACTACTTGGAATCGACAATCAGCCCCAGCATTTT.

This clone was counted at least ten times. The chain uses TRBV27 and TRBJ1-1; D may be TRBD1 (5 bases). Germline CDR1 reads MNHEY; CDR2 reads SMNVEV (reference sequence). V was shortened by 4 bases and J by 8 bases, with 17 bases between the two germline ends. The CDR3 is 14 amino acids. Written as DNA, the CDR3 is TGTGCCAGCAGTTCTGAAACAGGTCTTACCGAAGCTTTCTTT. Translation gives CASSSETGLTEAFF.

Remarks on this clone: A much larger clone lies a single base off, so this may be a read error. This sequence joins TRBV28 and TRBJ2-3; the D gene is possibly TRBD1 (6 bases). Trimming took 5 bases from V and 3 from J, leaving 18 bases between them. The germline CDR1 and CDR2 sequences are MDHEN and SYDVKM. This CDR3 contains 16 residues. The CDR3 DNA reads TGTGCCAGCAGTCCTACAAGGACAGCAGGTACAGATACGCAGTATTTT. Translating gives CASSPTRTAGTDTQYF.

The sample holds many counts of this clone. This chain links TRBV2 with TRBJ2-7, with 11 bases aligning to TRBD1. V gave up 6 bases and J gave up 4 bases; unmatched junction bases: 5. Germline CDR1 SNHLY, CDR2 FYNNEI. The CDR3 is made up of 14 amino acids. The CDR3, as DNA: TGTGCCAGCAGAGGGACAGGGGGAAGATACGAGCAGTACTTC. It codes for CASRGTGGRYEQYF.

The sample holds many counts of this clone. The chain employs TRBV7-9 and TRBJ1-2; perhaps TRBD1 as D (5 bases). Trimming removed 2 bases from V and 8 bases from J, with 15 bases in between. Germline V CDR1 and CDR2: SEHNR, FQNEAQ (reference sequence). The CDR3 is 14 amino acids. As DNA, the CDR3 is TGTGCCAGCAGCTTACCGGGGCCACGACAAGGCTACACCTTC. Encoded protein: CASSLPGPRQGYTF.

This clone was counted many times. This specimen includes other DNA sequences encoding the same CDR3. The chain uses TRBV10-1 and TRBJ2-6; tentative D call: TRBD1 (5 bases). Germline V gene data show CDR1 as WNHNN and CDR2 as SYGVQD (reference sequence). Trimming shortened V by 3 bases and J by 4 bases, and 10 bases separated the two germline ends. The CDR3 is made up of 15 amino acids. The DNA of the CDR3 is TGCGCCAGCAGTGAAGGGGCTCCCGGGGCCAACGTCCTGACTTTC. Translated, it gives CASSEGAPGANVLTF.

This clone has ten or more counts. V usage is TRBV6-1 and J usage is TRBJ1-6; TRBD1 is a possible D gene (5 bases). CDR3 length: 14 amino acids. Trimming took off 5 bases at V and 10 bases at J, with 15 bases between the two ends. Germline V gene lookup returns CDR1 MNHNS and CDR2 SASEGT. The CDR3 DNA sequence: TGTGCCAGCAGTATCGACGCAGGGCCCTCACCCCTCCACTTT. This encodes CASSIDAGPSPLHF.

This clone was counted at least ten times. The genes are TRBV2 and TRBJ1-1, with no clear D. V lost 8 bases and J lost 0, with 19 bases in between. The CDR3 has 16 residues. Germline V gene sequence: CDR1 SNHLY, CDR2 FYNNEI. The CDR3 DNA follows: TGTGCCAGCGAGACATTCCTGGAGGGCATGAACACTGAAGCTTTCTTT. Protein sequence: CASETFLEGMNTEAFF.

The chain carries TRBV20-1 and TRBJ2-2, with D unresolved. Germline V gene data show CDR1 as DFQATT and CDR2 as SNEGSKA (reference sequence). Trimming removed 1 base at V and 6 bases at J, with 9 bases between. The CDR3 consists of 13 residues. CDR3 residues: CSARVHRAGELFF. CDR3 bases: TGCAGTGCTAGAGTCCACAGAGCCGGGGAGCTGTTTTTT.

V is TRBV27 and J is TRBJ2-3, with TRBD2 matching 11 bases. Trimming at V came to 3 bases and at J to 3 bases, leaving 5 bases not matched to a gene. CDR3 length equals 16 residues. Per the germline V gene, CDR1 is MNHEY and CDR2 is SMNVEV (reference sequence). The CDR3 loop is CASSFLAGGGTDTQYF. Here the CDR3 DNA reads TGTGCCAGCAGTTTCCTAGCGGGGGGCGGAACAGATACGCAGTATTTT.

This clone was seen at least ten times. The chain combines TRBV3-1 with TRBJ1-5; weak D call: TRBD1 (6 bases). The CDR3 spans 15 residues. Germline CDR1 and CDR2: LGHDT and YNNKEL (reference sequence). The V gene lost 0 bases and the J gene lost 2 bases, with 8 bases spanning the gap. Written as DNA, the CDR3 is TGTGCCAGCAGCCAAGACCCAGGGGGCAATCAGCCCCAGCATTTT. Protein sequence: CASSQDPGGNQPQHF.

On this clone itself: A much larger clone is a single base away; this may be a read error. The chain is built from TRBV7-6 and TRBJ2-1, with D possibly called TRBD1 or TRBD2 (6 bases each). The CDR3 contains 15 residues. Germline CDR1 SGHVS, CDR2 FNYEAQ. The CDR3 nucleotides read TGTGCCAGCACCAACCACGGGGGCTCCTACAATGAGCAGTTATTC. It specifies CASTNHGGSYNEQLF. Combining the CDR3 with reference TRBV7-6 and TRBJ2-1 gives the whole variable domain GAGVSQSPRYKVTKRGQDVALRCDPISGHVSLYWYRQALGQGPEFLTYFNYEAQQDKSGLPNDRFSAERPEGSISTLTIQRTEQRDSAMYRCASTNHGGSYNEQLFGPGTRLTVL.

The chain carries TRBV5-4 and TRBJ2-3; D unresolved. The CDR3 is made up of 13 amino acids. Germline values: CDR1 SGHNT, CDR2 YYREEE (reference sequence). V lost 0 bases and J 6 bases, leaving 8 bases between the germline ends. The CDR3 reads CASSLAAVDTQYF. The CDR3 DNA reads TGTGCCAGCAGCTTGGCGGCGGTCGATACGCAGTATTTT.

This clone was seen more than once but under ten times. Since a much larger clone is just one base distant, this may be a read error. CDR3 sequence reads: CAWSTEREAGEPFF. CDR3 coding DNA: TGTGCCTGGAGTACCGAGCGTGAGGCCGGGGAGCCGTTTTTT. The chain links TRBV30 to TRBJ2-2; D is perhaps TRBD2 (5 bases). The CDR3 runs to 14 residues. Per germline, CDR1 GTSNPN and CDR2 SVGIG (reference sequence).

This clone was seen many times. The rearrangement uses TRBV12-3 or TRBV12-4 and TRBJ2-1; D unresolved. Trimming took off 6 bases at V and 5 bases at J, with 11 bases between the two ends. This CDR3 contains 13 residues. The CDR3: CASSPGLNNEQFF. The CDR3 DNA sequence: TGTGCCAGCAGCCCGGGCCTCAACAATGAGCAGTTCTTC.

V usage is TRBV20-1 and J usage is TRBJ2-7; a weak D match, TRBD1 (6 bases). V lost 1 base and J lost 2, with 9 bases in between. The CDR3 covers 13 residues. From germline, CDR1 is DFQATT and CDR2 SNEGSKA (reference sequence). CDR3 amino acids: CSARAQGAYEQYF. The CDR3 DNA follows: TGCAGTGCTAGAGCACAGGGCGCCTACGAGCAGTACTTC.

This clone was counted ten times or more. V and J are TRBV7-2 and TRBJ1-5, with unresolved D. V was trimmed by 2 bases and J by 7 bases, leaving 9 bases between them. Germline CDR1 is SGHTA and CDR2 is FQGNSA. The CDR3 is made up of 13 amino acids. For the CDR3, the DNA is TGTGCCAGCAGCTTAACGGGTTACCAGCCCCAGCATTTT. This sequence encodes CASSLTGYQPQHF.

On this clone: One base away lies a much larger clone, so this may be a sequencing read error. V gene TRBV28 combines with J gene TRBJ2-7; 13 bases align to TRBD2. The germline CDR1 and CDR2 sequences are MDHEN and SYDVKM. The CDR3 has 14 residues. Unmatched junction bases numbered 4, after V lost 6 bases and J lost 5 bases. The CDR3 loop is CASRLAGGTHEQYF. The CDR3 bases are TGTGCCAGCAGACTAGCGGGGGGGACCCACGAGCAGTACTTC.

This clone has at least ten counts. The chain carries TRBV18 and TRBJ1-2; tentative D call: TRBD1 (5 bases). CDR3 length: 14 amino acids. Looked up from germline, CDR1 is KGHSH and CDR2 is LQKENI. Trimming removed 1 base from V and 2 bases from J, with 8 bases in between. In DNA form, the CDR3 reads TGTGCCAGCTCACCACAGAACAGGAACTATGGCTACACCTTC. Encoded protein: CASSPQNRNYGYTF.

The V gene is TRBV28, the J gene TRBJ2-7; the D call may be TRBD1 or TRBD2 (5 bases each). CDR1 MDHEN and CDR2 SYDVKM come from the germline V gene. Trimming cost V 2 bases and J 3 bases, with 8 bases left between them. The CDR3 length is 13 residues. CDR3 protein: CASSLGTFYEQYF. The CDR3 DNA is TGTGCCAGCAGTTTAGGGACGTTCTACGAGCAGTACTTC.

The rearrangement joins TRBV27 to TRBJ2-7; no clear D gene. CDR1 is MNHEY, CDR2 SMNVEV, per germline (reference sequence). This CDR3 has 15 amino acids. Trimming removed 2 bases at V and 1 base at J, with 12 bases between. The CDR3 reads CASSLDGSMSYEQYV. The CDR3 bases are TGTGCCAGCAGTTTAGACGGCTCGATGTCCTACGAGCAGTACGTC.

Of note for this clone: A much larger clone lies a single base off, so this may be a read error. This chain joins TRBV28 and TRBJ2-1; TRBD1 matches at 9 bases. After removal of 1 base from V and 7 bases from J, the junction contained 8 bases not matched to a gene. The germline V gene encodes CDR1 MDHEN and CDR2 SYDVKM. The CDR3 sequence is 16 residues long. CDR3 nucleotide sequence: TGTGCCAGCAGTTTATATATCGAAGGACAGGGGAATGAGCAGTTCTTC. Translated: CASSLYIEGQGNEQFF.

Turning to this clone: The junction differs from germline at one of its ends, possibly a read error. The J gene is TRBJ1-2, the V gene TRBV3-1; no clear D. This CDR3 contains 14 residues. CDR1 is LGHDT, CDR2 YNNKEL, per germline (reference sequence). The DNA of the CDR3 is TGTGCCAGCAGCCAACGAAAGGGCGTCTATGGATACACCTTC. Protein sequence: CASSQRKGVYGYTF.

This clone showed up many times. The rearrangement uses TRBV19 and TRBJ1-1; possibly TRBD1 for D (6 bases). Per the germline V gene, CDR1 is LNHDA and CDR2 is SQIVND (reference sequence). Trimming removed 9 bases at V and 1 base at J, with 15 bases between. CDR3 size: 14 residues. The CDR3 bases are TGTGCCAGACAGGGTAATACCAGGAACACTGAAGCTTTCTTT. Translated: CARQGNTRNTEAFF.

This clone has a count of ten or more. This chain joins TRBV4-2 and TRBJ2-3, with TRBD2 identical over 8 bases. This CDR3 comprises 17 residues. V was pared by 0 bases and J by 2 bases, with 7 bases of the junction left unmatched. Germline V gene lookup returns CDR1 LGHNA and CDR2 YNFKEQ. The DNA for the CDR3 is TGTGCCAGCAGCCAAGATGGGGATAGCGGGGCCACAGATACGCAGTATTTT. This gives the protein CASSQDGDSGATDTQYF.

This clone was detected a few times. The rearrangement uses TRBV30 and TRBJ1-4, with a weak D call TRBD1 (5 bases). V was pared by 0 bases and J by 5 bases, with 13 bases between. Germline CDR1 reads GTSNPN; CDR2 reads SVGIG (reference sequence). The CDR3 is 15 amino acids. The CDR3 is CAWSVRGTVNEKLFF. CDR3 coding DNA: TGTGCCTGGAGTGTACGGGGGACCGTAAATGAAAAACTGTTTTTT.